This TCR beta chain was sequenced in a study of blood T cell repertoires in COVID-19. As for the study in general: T cells, B-cell-depleted T cells, or PBMCs provided the cDNA or gDNA that served as material.

In the authors' methods: Amplification of reference gene primers was used by the study to estimate nucleated cell counts. The protocol was immunoSEQ multiplex PCR, while the TCRdb copy is restricted to in-frame clones and leaves out a portion. Clone size and the V and J calls come from that table; the DNA yielded D and trimming. This table has fewer than 250,000 clones, around four fifths appearing once. Germline assignment: CDR1 SGHRS and CDR2 YFSETQ. The CDR3 is 14 amino acids. With 0 bases removed from V and 1 base from J, the gap between germline ends came to 7 bases. Sequenced sample: peripheral blood. This chain uses TRBV5-1 with TRBJ2-5; no clear D gene. This TCR was recovered from a woman of 80 years or more with acute or convalescent COVID-19. The CDR3 nucleotides read TGCGCCAGCAGCTTGGACTGGAGCCAAGAGACCCAGTACTTC. Protein sequence: CASSLDWSQETQYF.